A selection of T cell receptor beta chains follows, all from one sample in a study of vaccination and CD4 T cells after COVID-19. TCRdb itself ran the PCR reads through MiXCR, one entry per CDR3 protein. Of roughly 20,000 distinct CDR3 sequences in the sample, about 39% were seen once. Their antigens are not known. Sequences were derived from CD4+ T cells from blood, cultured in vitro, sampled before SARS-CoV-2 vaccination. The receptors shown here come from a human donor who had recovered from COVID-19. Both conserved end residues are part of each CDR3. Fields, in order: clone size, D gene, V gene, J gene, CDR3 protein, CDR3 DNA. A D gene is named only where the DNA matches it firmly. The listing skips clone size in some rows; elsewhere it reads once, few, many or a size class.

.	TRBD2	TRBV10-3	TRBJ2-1	CAISTSGGNSYNEQFF	TGTGCCATCTCGACTAGCGGGGGAAACTCCTACAATGAGCAGTTCTTC
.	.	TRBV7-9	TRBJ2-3	CASSLADYTQYF	TGTGCCAGCAGCTTAGCAGACTATACGCAGTATTTT
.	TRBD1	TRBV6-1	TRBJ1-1	CASSNGQGLLAFF	TGTGCCAGCAGTAACGGACAGGGGCTGTTGGCTTTCTTT
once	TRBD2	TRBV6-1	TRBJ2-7	CASRASGITGTRQYF	TGTGCCAGCAGGGCTAGCGGGATTACCGGAACGAGGCAGTACTTC
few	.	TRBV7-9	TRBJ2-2	CASSLAAVGELFF	TGTGCCAGCAGCTTAGCAGCGGTCGGGGAGCTGTTTTTT
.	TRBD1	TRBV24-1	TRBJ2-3	CATSDGTGIITDTQYF	TGTGCCACCAGTGATGGGACAGGGATTATCACAGATACGCAGTATTTT
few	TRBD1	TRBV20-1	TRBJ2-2	CSASYDRGDTGELFF	TGCAGTGCTAGTTACGACAGGGGGGACACCGGGGAGCTGTTTTTT
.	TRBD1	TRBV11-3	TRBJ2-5	CASSLGQGIIQETQYF	TGTGCCAGCAGCTTAGGACAGGGGATTATCCAAGAGACCCAGTACTTC
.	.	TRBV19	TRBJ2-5	CASSPGGWETQYF	TGTGCCAGTAGCCCGGGTGGATGGGAGACCCAGTACTTC
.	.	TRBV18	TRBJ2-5	CASSPEKTQYF	TGTGCCAGCTCACCTGAAAAGACCCAGTACTTC
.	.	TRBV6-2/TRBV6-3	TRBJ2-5	CASSYPGTWGQETQYF	TGTGCCAGCAGTTATCCCGGGACGTGGGGCCAAGAGACCCAGTACTTC
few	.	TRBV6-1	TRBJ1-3	CASSRGLPSGNTIYF	TGTGCCAGCAGCAGAGGACTGCCCTCTGGAAACACCATATATTTT
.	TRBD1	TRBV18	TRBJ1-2	CASSEGTGHGYTF	TGTGCCAGCTCAGAGGGGACAGGGCATGGCTACACCTTC
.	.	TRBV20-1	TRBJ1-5	CSAGKGTNQPQHF	TGCAGTGCGGGGAAGGGGACGAATCAGCCCCAGCATTTT
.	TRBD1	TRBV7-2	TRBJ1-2	CASSLDSWDRGNYGYTF	TGTGCCAGCAGCTTAGATTCTTGGGACAGGGGTAACTATGGCTACACCTTC
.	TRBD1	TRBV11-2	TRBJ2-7	CASSIDRVNEQYF	TGTGCCAGCAGCATTGACAGGGTAAACGAGCAGTACTTC
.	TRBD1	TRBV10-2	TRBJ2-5	CASSGQTGRGETQYF	TGCGCCAGCAGCGGGCAGACAGGGCGTGGGGAGACCCAGTACTTC
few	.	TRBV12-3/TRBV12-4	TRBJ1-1	CASSLQGQVGTEAFF	TGTGCCAGCAGTTTACAGGGCCAGGTCGGCACTGAAGCTTTCTTT
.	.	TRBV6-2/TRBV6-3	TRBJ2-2	CASRRRGGPSGTGELFF	TGTGCCAGCAGAAGGAGGGGGGGCCCTTCGGGCACCGGGGAGCTGTTTTTT
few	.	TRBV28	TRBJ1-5	CASSDRGNQPQHF	TGTGCCAGCAGTGATAGGGGCAATCAGCCCCAGCATTTT
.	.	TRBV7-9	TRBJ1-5	CASSATGDQPQHF	TGTGCCAGCAGCGCCACGGGGGATCAGCCCCAGCATTTT
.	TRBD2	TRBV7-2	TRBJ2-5	CASNPGTSGEGGTQYF	TGTGCCAGCAACCCAGGGACTAGCGGGGAGGGAGGGACCCAGTACTTC
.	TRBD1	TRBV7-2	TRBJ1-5	CASSSQGQGSQPQHF	TGTGCCAGCAGCTCCCAAGGACAGGGGAGTCAGCCCCAGCATTTT
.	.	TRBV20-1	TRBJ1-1	CSASTIRGVETEAFF	TGCAGTGCTAGTACAATCCGGGGAGTGGAGACTGAAGCTTTCTTT
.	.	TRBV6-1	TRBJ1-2	CASRQLGHVYGYTF	TGTGCCAGCAGACAACTGGGACACGTCTATGGCTACACCTTC
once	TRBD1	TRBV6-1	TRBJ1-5	CASSADRGFQPQHF	TGTGCCAGCAGTGCAGACAGGGGGTTTCAGCCCCAGCATTTT
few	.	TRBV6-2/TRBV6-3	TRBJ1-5	CASSSHPLDRPYQPQHF	TGTGCCAGCAGTTCGCACCCTCTAGACAGACCGTATCAGCCCCAGCATTTT
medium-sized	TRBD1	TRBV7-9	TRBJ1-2	CASSTEGGVYGYTF	TGTGCCAGCAGCACGGAAGGGGGCGTCTATGGCTACACCTTC
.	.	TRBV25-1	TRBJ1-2	CASSRTARGYGYTF	TGTGCCAGCAGTAGAACAGCCCGTGGCTATGGCTACACCTTC
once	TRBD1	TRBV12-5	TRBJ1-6	CASGLGTGNSPLHF	TGTGCTAGTGGCTTGGGGACAGGCAACTCACCCCTCCACTTT
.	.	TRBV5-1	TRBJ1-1	CASSRNAGGAVNTEAFF	TGCGCCAGCAGCCGGAACGCGGGGGGGGCGGTGAACACTGAAGCTTTCTTT
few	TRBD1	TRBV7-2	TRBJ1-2	CASSLGPDRGTGYTF	TGTGCCAGCAGCTTAGGGCCGGACAGGGGGACTGGCTACACCTTC
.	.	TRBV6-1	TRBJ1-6	CASSRSVGGSSYNSPLHF	TGTGCCAGCAGTCGAAGCGTGGGGGGGAGCTCCTATAATTCACCCCTCCACTTT
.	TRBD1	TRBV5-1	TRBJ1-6	CASSPAGTGIDSPLHF	TGCGCCAGCAGCCCAGCCGGGACAGGGATTGATTCACCCCTCCACTTT
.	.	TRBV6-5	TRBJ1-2	CASSYSTLEGSGYTF	TGTGCCAGCAGTTACTCTACTCTCGAGGGGAGCGGCTACACCTTC
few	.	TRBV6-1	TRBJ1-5	CASRGQGNNQPQHF	TGTGCCAGCAGGGGTCAGGGAAACAATCAGCCCCAGCATTTT
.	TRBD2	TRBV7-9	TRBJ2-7	CASSPGGGAFSYEQYF	TGTGCCAGCAGCCCCGGGGGAGGGGCCTTCTCCTACGAGCAGTACTTC
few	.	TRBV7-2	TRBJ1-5	CASSLDGGETQHF	TGTGCCAGCAGCTTAGATGGGGGGGAGACCCAGCATTTT
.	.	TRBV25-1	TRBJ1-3	CASSESGRYSGNTIYF	TGTGCCAGCAGTGAATCAGGCAGGTACTCTGGAAACACCATATATTTT
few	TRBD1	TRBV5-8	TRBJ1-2	CASSFTGQGSSNYGYTF	TGTGCCAGCAGCTTTACGGGACAGGGGTCCTCTAACTATGGCTACACCTTC